The source of this T cell receptor (beta chain) is a study of identical twins. Findings of the study overall: Zero-insertion analyses could be partly confounded by invariant MAIT and iNKT cells. Out-of-frame TCR alpha sharing in monozygotic twins exceeded recombination model predictions.

Worth noting for this clonotype: Its antigen is unknown.

Germline-derived CDR1 and CDR2 are MGHDK and SYGVNS. The V and J ends lost 2 bases and 6 bases, in that order; junction bases with no gene match: 7. The CDR3 has 15 amino acids. Using its own MiXCR run on the 5' RACE reads, TCRdb lists one record per CDR3 protein. This sample carries 450,000 or so distinct CDR3 sequences, roughly a quarter of them seen once, and the ten largest clones take about 2.7%. This sample was also put to use in a study of T cells expressing NK-cell markers. That work contributes: Underlying the TCR beta repertoires were sorted CD3+CD56+NKG2C+, CD3+CD56+NKG2C- and CD3+CD56-NKG2C+ T cells. The HCMV specificity of the expanded NKG2C+ T cell clones stayed unresolved.

This sequence joins TRBV25-1 and TRBJ1-5; 7 bases are a match to TRBD1. The material sequenced was CD4+ T cells sorted from blood. This TCR came from a woman under 30 in good health. CDR3 DNA: TGTGCCAGCAGTGAAGCCGGGACAGTGGGTCAGCCCCAGCATTTT. It encodes CASSEAGTVGQPQHF.